This T cell receptor (beta chain) was found in a study of blood T cell repertoires in COVID-19. In the original processing: From reference gene primer amplification, estimates of nucleated cell counts were derived. Clones were read by immunoSEQ multiplex PCR, and TCRdb kept only the in-frame ones, dropping some. For V, J and clone size, that table is used; D and trimming come from the DNA. The profile shows some 170,000 clones, roughly 87% of them singletons. V was cut by 6 bases and J by 1 base, with 12 bases left in between. The CDR3 length is 13 residues. The germline gives CDR1 DFQATT, CDR2 SNEGSKA (reference sequence). This clone came up once.

This TCR derives from a woman between 50 and 59 years old with acute or convalescent COVID-19. The chain uses TRBV20-1 and TRBJ1-2, with a tentative D call TRBD1 (5 bases). Source material: peripheral blood. As DNA, the CDR3 is TGCAGTGCGAGTCGGGGGGATAACTATGGCTACACCTTC. It is translated as CSASRGDNYGYTF.